This is a list of T cell receptor beta chains from one sample in a study of shared clonotypes between healthy human individuals. Produced via immunoSEQ multiplex PCR; TCRdb's table is partial and in-frame only. The sample lists millions of clones, approximately 93% occurring once. Material for sequencing was naive CD4+ T cells from PBMCs. The receptors shown here come from a man between 18 and 35 years old in good health. Some clones in this sample may be carry-over from other donors' samples. The CDR3 runs from the conserved cysteine through the conserved F or W. A D gene is named only where the DNA matches it firmly. Clone sizes are given selectively: once, few, many, or a class where the clone is expanded.

size,J,V,length,D,DNA,CDR3
-,TRBJ2-3,TRBV7-2,12,-,TGTGCCAGCAGCCTTTATTCAGATACGCAGTATTTT,CASSLYSDTQYF
-,TRBJ2-7,TRBV7-2,14,-,TGTGCCAGCAGCTTAGCGCCCAGAAAGGACGAGCAGTACTTC,CASSLAPRKDEQYF
-,TRBJ2-7,TRBV19,13,TRBD2,TGTGCCAGTAGACGGACTAGCGCCCACGAGCAGTACTTC,CASRRTSAHEQYF
-,TRBJ1-1,TRBV7-8,15,-,TGTGCCAGCAGCCCGGGTAGGGTACAGAACACTGAAGCTTTCTTT,CASSPGRVQNTEAFF
-,TRBJ2-2,TRBV7-3,16,TRBD2,TGTGCCAGCAGCCCAGCGGGACTAGCGGGCACCGGGGAGCTGTTTTTT,CASSPAGLAGTGELFF
-,TRBJ1-5,TRBV2,14,-,TGTGCCAGCAGTGAATTGTCGGGGACTCAGCCCCAGCATTTT,CASSELSGTQPQHF
once,TRBJ2-1,TRBV7-7,16,TRBD2,TGTGCCAGCAGCCGGGGGGAGGTAGCGGCCTACAATGAGCAGTTCTTC,CASSRGEVAAYNEQFF
few,TRBJ1-1,TRBV29-1,13,-,TGCAGCGTTGATGAGGCGGCAAACACTGAAGCTTTCTTT,CSVDEAANTEAFF
-,TRBJ2-7,TRBV25-1,8,-,TGTGCCAGGGGCCCCCCCGGCTTC,CARGPPGF
-,TRBJ1-5,TRBV7-9,13,-,TGTGCCAGCAGCCCGACAGGCGACCAGCCCCAGCATTTT,CASSPTGDQPQHF
-,TRBJ2-7,TRBV28,15,-,TGTGCCAGCAGCCCCGGTGGGGCGAGCTCCTACGAGCAGTACTTC,CASSPGGASSYEQYF
few,TRBJ1-1,TRBV30,13,-,TGTGCCTGGAGTGTATTGTTAAACACTGAAGCTTTCTTT,CAWSVLLNTEAFF
-,TRBJ2-1,TRBV2,17,TRBD2,TGTGCCAGCAGGGCCAGCGGGAGTAAATATGGGCCCGATGAGCAGTTCTTC,CASRASGSKYGPDEQFF
-,TRBJ1-1,TRBV27,13,TRBD1,TGTGCCAGCATCCGGGACAGGGGCGGTGAAGCTTTCTTT,CASIRDRGGEAFF